This T cell receptor beta chain derives from a study of blood T cells in healthy people across ages. General study results and limits: More naive CD4+ cells and higher diversity were found in long-lived than in aged donors. With unsorted PBMCs, a conclusive comparison of naive versus antigen-experienced cells was not possible.

Each individual donor underwent a draw of 8 to 10 milliliters of peripheral blood. PBMCs numbering at least 6.5 million were isolated per sample. The germline V gene has CDR1 SGHTA and CDR2 FQGTGA. The CDR3 consists of 15 residues. The sample holds one count of this clonotype. No antigen is known for it. Mismatch with germline at one junction end may stem from a read error. PCR was performed a second time for about 7 to 11 cycles using a sample-barcoded 5' primer and a J-beta primer mix. TCRdb itself ran the 5' RACE reads through MiXCR, one entry per CDR3 protein. The sample carries 1,100,000 or so distinct CDR3 sequences, under 45% recorded once.

This TCR was sampled from a woman aged 55-70 years in good health. Sequenced material: blood. The chain uses TRBV7-3 and TRBJ2-1, with 8 bases identical to TRBD2. The CDR3 coding sequence is TGTGCCAGTAGCTTATTAAGCGGGAGTATTAATGAGCAGTTCTTC. This gives the protein CASSLLSGSINEQFF.